This note documents a single TCR beta chain sequence. The antigen is unknown. Profiled with immunoSEQ multiplex PCR; TCRdb holds only in-frame clones, not every one. The sample comprises 20,000 to 25,000 clones, around 82% of which are singletons, and roughly 24% rests with the top ten. These data are taken from a study of neoadjuvant nivolumab and ipilimumab in lung cancer. On the study more broadly: The combination arm added day-1 ipilimumab 1 mg/kg to nivolumab 3 mg/kg on days 1, 15, 29. General study findings and limits: Resected-tumor TCR richness correlated positively with pretherapy blood richness.

The CDR3 spans 12 residues. V was cut by 0 bases and J by 4 bases, with 3 bases left in between. Germline CDR1 is LNHNV and CDR2 is YYDKDF (reference sequence). Material: peripheral blood, obtained before neoadjuvant nivolumab, alone or with ipilimumab. V is TRBV15 and J is TRBJ1-2; D call uncertain. The receptor was derived from an adult with non-small cell lung cancer. The chain's CDR3 is CATSRDTYGYTF. The CDR3 DNA reads TGTGCCACCAGCAGAGACACCTATGGCTACACCTTC. Full variable domain (remainder filled in from reference TRBV15 and TRBJ1-2): DAMVIQNPRYQVTQFGKPVTLSCSQTLNHNVMYWYQQKSSQAPKLLFHYYDKDFNNEADTPDNFQSRRPNTSFCFLDIRSPGLGDTAMYLCATSRDTYGYTFGSGTRLTVV.